This entry lists 10 T cell receptor beta chains sequenced from one sample in a study of cytotoxic CD8 clonotypes in ibrutinib-treated CLL. Method: immunoSEQ multiplex PCR; TCRdb's copy keeps in-frame clones and lacks some. The data contain about 300,000 clones, around 76% of them singletons. This specimen consisted of PBMCs, obtained at disease progression, from a patient treated with ibrutinib. Every receptor here comes from a human donor with chronic lymphocytic leukemia.

V and J are TRBV20-1 and TRBJ1-1; D is perhaps TRBD1 (5 bases). Deletions cut 1 base from V and 11 bases from J, with 11 bases between. CDR1 DFQATT and CDR2 SNEGSKA come from the germline V gene (reference sequence). The CDR3 length is 11 residues. CDR3: CSARAAGLAFF. The CDR3 DNA reads TGCAGTGCTAGAGCGGCAGGGTTGGCTTTCTTT.

This chain joins TRBV6-1 and TRBJ2-2; 8 bases are a match to TRBD2. The CDR3 contains 20 residues. Germline loops: CDR1 MNHNS, CDR2 SASEGT. Trimming cost V 2 bases and J 1 base; bases outside gene matches: 15. CDR3 in DNA: TGTGCCAGCAGTGAATCGCCAGCGGGGGCGCTCAATTGGAACACCGGGGAGCTGTTTTTT. Amino acid sequence: CASSESPAGALNWNTGELFF.

V is TRBV4-1 and J is TRBJ2-2, with 12 bases identical to TRBD2. This CDR3 is built from 17 residues. V trimming: 2 bases; J trimming: 2 bases; junction bases outside the gene matches: 3. Germline lookup yields CDR1 MGHRA and CDR2 YSYEKL. The CDR3 coding sequence is TGCGCCAGCAGCCAAACTAGCGGGGGGATAAACACCGGGGAGCTGTTTTTT. Amino acid sequence: CASSQTSGGINTGELFF.

Written as DNA, the CDR3 is TGTGCCATCAGTGAGAATCAGGGTCTCCCTGGATACTATGGCTACACCTTC. Residues: CAISENQGLPGYYGYTF. The gene calls are TRBV10-3 and TRBJ1-2, with D possibly TRBD1 on 5 matching bases. This CDR3 has 17 residues. V lost 2 bases, J lost 3 bases, and 19 bases lay in between. In germline, CDR1 is ENHRY, CDR2 SYGVKD.

This clone was seen only a few times. This rearrangement joins TRBV9 to TRBJ2-2; D not certain. V was clipped by 0 bases and J by 5 bases, with 17 bases between them. Germline CDR1 is SGDLS and CDR2 is YYNGEE. This CDR3 has 17 residues. The DNA for the CDR3 is TGTGCCAGCAGCGTAGGGCGGAACTCGAGATTGACCGGGGAGCTGTTTTTT. This sequence encodes CASSVGRNSRLTGELFF.

The chain recombines TRBV18 with TRBJ2-7; possibly TRBD1 for D (5 bases). Germline assignment: CDR1 KGHSH and CDR2 LQKENI. V was trimmed by 1 base and J by 2 bases, leaving 6 bases between them. The CDR3 is 13 amino acids. For the CDR3, the DNA is TGTGCCAGCTCACCACAGGGGACCTACGAGCAGTACTTC. Translation: CASSPQGTYEQYF.

This chain links TRBV11-2 with TRBJ2-7; D is possibly TRBD2 (6 bases). V was shortened by 4 bases and J by 2 bases, with 15 bases between the two germline ends. This CDR3 region has 15 residues. Germline CDR1 is SGHAT and CDR2 is FQNNGV. The chain's CDR3 is CASSSYRDSTYEQYF. The CDR3 bases are TGTGCCAGCAGCTCGTACCGGGACTCTACCTACGAGCAGTACTTC.

The chain employs TRBV11-2 and TRBJ1-2, with D tentatively TRBD1 (6 bases). The CDR3 extends over 15 amino acids. Trimming shortened V by 0 bases and J by 4 bases, and 12 bases separated the two germline ends. CDR1 is SGHAT and CDR2 is FQNNGV in the germline V gene. CDR3 in DNA: TGTGCCAGCAGCTTAGATCGGGGGGCTACCTATGGCTACACCTTC. Amino acids: CASSLDRGATYGYTF.

The chain links TRBV14 to TRBJ2-3; maybe TRBD2 (6 bases). In germline, CDR1 is SGHDN, CDR2 FVKESK. This CDR3 is built from 13 residues. Trimming took off 8 bases at V and 4 bases at J, with 13 bases between the two ends. CDR3 coding DNA: TGTGCCAGCGAAGACGGGGGTTCAGATACGCAGTATTTT. It is translated as CASEDGGSDTQYF.

The table lists this clone with a few counts. J is TRBJ2-7 and V is TRBV2, with 7 positions matching TRBD1. Losses at the gene ends were 10 bases for V and 4 bases for J; bases not matched to a gene: 13. The CDR3 contains 14 residues. Per the germline V gene, CDR1 is SNHLY and CDR2 is FYNNEI. This CDR3 is CANQMDRSRYEQYF. In nucleotides, the CDR3 is TGTGCCAACCAAATGGACAGGTCCCGATACGAGCAGTACTTC.